The entry below describes one T cell receptor beta chain. Profiling relied on immunoSEQ multiplex PCR, and the TCRdb table lists in-frame clones only, not all of them. The sample carries roughly 200,000 clones, roughly 91% recorded once. This sample stems from a study of T cell responses to AZD1222 COVID-19 vaccine. There are 16 residues in the CDR3. Trimming took 0 bases from V and 5 from J, leaving 14 bases between them. CDR1 is SGHNT and CDR2 is YYREEE in the germline V gene (reference sequence). V and J are TRBV5-4 and TRBJ1-4, with D possibly TRBD1 on 5 matching bases. The sample here was peripheral blood, taken 28 days after the second dose of the MenACWY control vaccine. This TCR came from an adult who received the MenACWY meningococcal vaccine as a control. CDR3 coding DNA: TGTGCCAGCAGCTTGGGGGTTGCGCAGGGCAATGAAAAACTGTTTTTT. Its translation is CASSLGVAQGNEKLFF.